This is a list of T cell receptor beta chains from one sample in a study of beta chain features in type 1 diabetes. TCRdb's copy holds only in-frame clones and misses some; the assay was immunoSEQ multiplex PCR. The sample lists about 170,000 clones, around 8% occurring once. Sequencing was carried out using central memory CD4+ T cells from blood. The receptors were gathered from a middle-aged woman with type 1 diabetes. The CDR3 runs from the conserved cysteine through the conserved F or W. Fields, in order: clone size, D gene, V gene, J gene, CDR3 DNA, CDR3 protein. The D gene is left open where the match is weak. For some rows the clone size is stated as once, few or many, or as a class when expanded; others skip it.

clone_size: NA; d_call: NA; v_call: TRBV5-4; j_call: TRBJ2-3; cdr3_nt: TGTGCCAGCAGCTCCCCACAGGGAGATACGCAGTATTTT; cdr3_aa: CASSSPQGDTQYF
clone_size: few; d_call: NA; v_call: TRBV4-2; j_call: TRBJ2-1; cdr3_nt: TGTGCCAGCAGTAGCTCAGGGGATGAGCAGTTCTTC; cdr3_aa: CASSSSGDEQFF
clone_size: few; d_call: TRBD1; v_call: TRBV28; j_call: TRBJ2-1; cdr3_nt: TGTGCCAGCAGTTTAACGACAGGGCCTAATGAGCAGTTCTTC; cdr3_aa: CASSLTTGPNEQFF
clone_size: NA; d_call: TRBD1; v_call: TRBV19; j_call: TRBJ2-5; cdr3_nt: TGTGCCAGTAGTCCCGGGACAGGGGGCGCCGAGACCCAGTACTTC; cdr3_aa: CASSPGTGGAETQYF
clone_size: NA; d_call: TRBD1; v_call: TRBV10-3; j_call: TRBJ1-5; cdr3_nt: TGTGCCACTGGAACAGGGGATGGAAAACCCCAGCATTTT; cdr3_aa: CATGTGDGKPQHF
clone_size: NA; d_call: NA; v_call: TRBV28; j_call: TRBJ1-2; cdr3_nt: TGTGCCAGCAGTTCTCGCTATGGCTACACCTTC; cdr3_aa: CASSSRYGYTF
clone_size: few; d_call: NA; v_call: TRBV27; j_call: TRBJ1-2; cdr3_nt: TGTGCCAGCACCCGCAGGGCCCTTGGGAACTATGGCTACACCTTC; cdr3_aa: CASTRRALGNYGYTF
clone_size: few; d_call: NA; v_call: TRBV28; j_call: TRBJ2-5; cdr3_nt: TGTGCCAGCAGTTTCTTATCGGGTAGTATTGGAGGGGAGACCCAGTACTTC; cdr3_aa: CASSFLSGSIGGETQYF
clone_size: NA; d_call: NA; v_call: TRBV9; j_call: TRBJ1-3; cdr3_nt: TGTGCCAGCAGCGTCCGGAGGTTGGACACCATATATTTT; cdr3_aa: CASSVRRLDTIYF
clone_size: NA; d_call: TRBD1; v_call: TRBV7-3; j_call: TRBJ2-5; cdr3_nt: TGTGCCAGCAGCTCAGGACAGGCTCCGTACCAAGAGACCCAGTACTTC; cdr3_aa: CASSSGQAPYQETQYF
clone_size: few; d_call: NA; v_call: TRBV9; j_call: TRBJ1-1; cdr3_nt: TGTGCCAGCAGCCCCCGGACGGAGGACACTGAAGCTTTCTTT; cdr3_aa: CASSPRTEDTEAFF
clone_size: NA; d_call: NA; v_call: TRBV7-9; j_call: TRBJ1-5; cdr3_nt: TGTGCCAGCGGGGGACAAAACAATCAGCCCCAGCATTTT; cdr3_aa: CASGGQNNQPQHF
clone_size: few; d_call: NA; v_call: TRBV19; j_call: TRBJ2-7; cdr3_nt: TGTGCCAGTAGTACCGGGAGCCGCTACGAGCAGTACTTC; cdr3_aa: CASSTGSRYEQYF
clone_size: NA; d_call: NA; v_call: TRBV7-2; j_call: TRBJ2-6; cdr3_nt: TGTGCCAGCAGCTTCAGGGCCTCTGGGGCCAACGTCCTGACTTTC; cdr3_aa: CASSFRASGANVLTF
clone_size: few; d_call: NA; v_call: TRBV27; j_call: TRBJ2-2; cdr3_nt: TGTGCCGCGAGGGAGTATAACACCGGGGAGCTGTTTTTT; cdr3_aa: CAAREYNTGELFF
clone_size: NA; d_call: TRBD2; v_call: TRBV6-5; j_call: TRBJ2-7; cdr3_nt: TGTGCCAGCAGCAGCGGGAGATACGAGCAGTACTTC; cdr3_aa: CASSSGRYEQYF